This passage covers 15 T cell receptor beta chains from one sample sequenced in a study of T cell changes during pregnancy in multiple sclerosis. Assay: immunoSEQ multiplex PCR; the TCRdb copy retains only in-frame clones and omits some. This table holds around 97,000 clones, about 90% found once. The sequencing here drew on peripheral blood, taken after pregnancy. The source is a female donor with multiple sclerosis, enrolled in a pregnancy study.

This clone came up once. As DNA, the CDR3 is TGCAGCGTTGTTACGACAGGAACTTCAGAAGCTTTCTTT. Protein product: CSVVTTGTSEAFF. The chain links TRBV29-1 to TRBJ1-1; D is possibly TRBD1 (6 bases). Germline V gives CDR1 SQVTM, CDR2 ANQGSEA. The ends were cut back, 4 bases at V and 8 bases at J, with 17 bases in the middle. This CDR3 comprises 13 residues.

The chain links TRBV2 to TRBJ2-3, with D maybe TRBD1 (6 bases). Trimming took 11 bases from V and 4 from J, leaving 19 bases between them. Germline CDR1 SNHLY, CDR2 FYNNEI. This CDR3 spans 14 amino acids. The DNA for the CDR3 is TGTGCCTCTACGACCTGGACAGCTTCAGATACGCAGTATTTT. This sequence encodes CASTTWTASDTQYF.

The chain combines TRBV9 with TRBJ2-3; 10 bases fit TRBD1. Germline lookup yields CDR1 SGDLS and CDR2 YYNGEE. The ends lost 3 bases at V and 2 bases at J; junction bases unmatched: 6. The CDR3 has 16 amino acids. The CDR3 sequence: CASSEWGQGYTDTQYF. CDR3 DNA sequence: TGTGCCAGCAGCGAGTGGGGACAGGGGTACACAGATACGCAGTATTTT.

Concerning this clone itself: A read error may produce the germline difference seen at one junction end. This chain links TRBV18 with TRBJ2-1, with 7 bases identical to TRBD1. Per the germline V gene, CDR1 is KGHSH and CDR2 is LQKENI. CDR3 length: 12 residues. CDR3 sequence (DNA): TGTGCCAGCTCGAGTACCGGGACAGCTTTAATCTTC. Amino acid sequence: CASSSTGTALIF.

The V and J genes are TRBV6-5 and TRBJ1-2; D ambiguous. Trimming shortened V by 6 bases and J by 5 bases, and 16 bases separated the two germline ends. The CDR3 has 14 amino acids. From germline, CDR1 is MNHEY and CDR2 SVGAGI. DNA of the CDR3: TGTGCCAGCAGCCCCGGAGGGAAGGGTTATGGCTACACCTTC. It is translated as CASSPGGKGYGYTF.

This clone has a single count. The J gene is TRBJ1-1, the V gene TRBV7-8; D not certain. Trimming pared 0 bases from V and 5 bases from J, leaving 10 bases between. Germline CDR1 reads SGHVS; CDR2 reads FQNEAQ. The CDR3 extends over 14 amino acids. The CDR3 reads CASSLAIGRTEAFF. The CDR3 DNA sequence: TGTGCCAGCAGCTTAGCTATCGGGAGGACTGAAGCTTTCTTT.

The CDR3 here is CASSQNSRAYNYGYTF. The CDR3 DNA is TGTGCCAGCAGTCAAAACAGCAGGGCGTACAACTATGGCTACACCTTC. The rearrangement uses TRBV27 and TRBJ1-2, with D maybe TRBD1 (5 bases). The V gene lost 5 bases and the J gene lost 2 bases, with 18 bases spanning the gap. This CDR3 is built from 16 residues. CDR1 is MNHEY, CDR2 SMNVEV, per germline (reference sequence).

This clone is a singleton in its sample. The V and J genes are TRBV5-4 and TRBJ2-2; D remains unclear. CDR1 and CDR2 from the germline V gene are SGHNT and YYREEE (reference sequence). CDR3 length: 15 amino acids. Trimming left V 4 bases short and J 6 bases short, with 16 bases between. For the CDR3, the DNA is TGTGCCAGCAGCCCCCGCGAGCGCCGCGCCGGGGAGCTGTTTTTT. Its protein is CASSPRERRAGELFF. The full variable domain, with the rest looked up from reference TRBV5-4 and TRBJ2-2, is ETGVTQSPTHLIKTRGQQVTLRCSSQSGHNTVSWYQQALGQGPQFIFQYYREEENGRGNFPPRFSGLQFPNYSSELNVNALELDDSALYLCASSPRERRAGELFFGEGSRLTVL.

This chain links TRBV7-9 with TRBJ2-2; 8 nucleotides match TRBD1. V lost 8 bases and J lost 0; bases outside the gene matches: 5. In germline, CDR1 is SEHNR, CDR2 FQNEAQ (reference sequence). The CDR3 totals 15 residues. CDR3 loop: CASWGQATNTGELFF. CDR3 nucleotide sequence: TGTGCCAGCTGGGGACAGGCTACGAACACCGGGGAGCTGTTTTTT.

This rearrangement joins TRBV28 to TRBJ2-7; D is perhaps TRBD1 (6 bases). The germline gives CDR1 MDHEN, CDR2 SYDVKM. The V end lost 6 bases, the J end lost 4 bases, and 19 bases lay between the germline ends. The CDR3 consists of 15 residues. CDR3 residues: CASRPRTAPLYEQYF. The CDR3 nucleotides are TGTGCCAGCAGGCCACGGACAGCGCCCCTTTACGAGCAGTACTTC.

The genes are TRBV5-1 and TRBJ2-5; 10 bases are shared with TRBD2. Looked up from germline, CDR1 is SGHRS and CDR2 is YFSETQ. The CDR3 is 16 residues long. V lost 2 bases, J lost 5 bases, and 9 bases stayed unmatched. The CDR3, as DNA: TGCGCCAGCAGCTTAGGGCCAGCGGGAGGGATGGAGACCCAGTACTTC. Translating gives CASSLGPAGGMETQYF.

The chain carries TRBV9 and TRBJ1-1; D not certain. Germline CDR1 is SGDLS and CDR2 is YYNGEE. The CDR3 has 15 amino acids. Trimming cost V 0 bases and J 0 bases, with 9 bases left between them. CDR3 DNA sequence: TGTGCCAGCAGCGTAGCCCCACTTTTGAACACTGAAGCTTTCTTT. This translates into CASSVAPLLNTEAFF.

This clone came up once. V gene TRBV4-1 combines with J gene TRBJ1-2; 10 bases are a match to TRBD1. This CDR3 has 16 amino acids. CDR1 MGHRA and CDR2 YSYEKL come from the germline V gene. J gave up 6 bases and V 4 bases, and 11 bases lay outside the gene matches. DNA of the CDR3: TGCGCCAGCAGCCCTAGACAGGGGGCACTTCAAGATGGCTACACCTTC. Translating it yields CASSPRQGALQDGYTF.

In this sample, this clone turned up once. CDR3 amino acids: CASSQHGLAGDNEQFF. CDR3 sequence (DNA): TGTGCCAGCAGCCAACATGGACTAGCGGGAGATAATGAGCAGTTCTTC. The chain links TRBV28 to TRBJ2-1; TRBD2 matches 13 bases. J was trimmed by 7 bases and V by 6 bases; bases with no gene match: 9. The CDR3 contains 16 residues. The germline V gene has CDR1 MDHEN and CDR2 SYDVKM.

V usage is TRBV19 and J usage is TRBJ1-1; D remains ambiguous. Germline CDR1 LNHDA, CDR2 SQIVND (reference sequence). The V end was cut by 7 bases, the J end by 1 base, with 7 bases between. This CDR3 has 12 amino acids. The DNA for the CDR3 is TGTGCCAGTATGTGGCAGAACACTGAAGCTTTCTTT. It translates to CASMWQNTEAFF.